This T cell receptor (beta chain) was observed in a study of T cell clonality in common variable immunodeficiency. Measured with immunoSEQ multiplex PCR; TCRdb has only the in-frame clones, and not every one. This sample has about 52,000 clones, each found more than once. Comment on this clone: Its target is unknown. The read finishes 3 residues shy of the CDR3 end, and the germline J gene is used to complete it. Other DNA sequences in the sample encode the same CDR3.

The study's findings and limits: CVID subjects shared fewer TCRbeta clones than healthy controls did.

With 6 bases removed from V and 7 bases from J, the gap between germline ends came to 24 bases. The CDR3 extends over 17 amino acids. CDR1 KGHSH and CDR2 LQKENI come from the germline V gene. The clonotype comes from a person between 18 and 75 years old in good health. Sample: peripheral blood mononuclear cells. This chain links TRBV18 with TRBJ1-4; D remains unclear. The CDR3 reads CASSPRVSTSEGEKLFF. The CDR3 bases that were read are TGTGCCAGCTCCCCTCGCGTCTCTACGTCGGAGGGTGAAAAA.